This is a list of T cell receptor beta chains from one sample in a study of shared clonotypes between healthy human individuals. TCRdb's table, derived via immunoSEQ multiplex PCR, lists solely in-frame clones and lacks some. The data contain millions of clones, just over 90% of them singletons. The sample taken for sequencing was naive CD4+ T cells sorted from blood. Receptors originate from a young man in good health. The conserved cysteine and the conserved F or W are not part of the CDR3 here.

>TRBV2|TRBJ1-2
ASSEGLPGGYT
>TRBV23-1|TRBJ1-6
ASRAPPDRAYNSPLH
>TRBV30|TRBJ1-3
AWRSDSGNTIY
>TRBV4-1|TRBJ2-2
ASSQDRVPGELF
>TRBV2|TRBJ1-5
ASSEGTGGVKKRQPQH
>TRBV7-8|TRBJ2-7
ASSLRDTNSYEQY
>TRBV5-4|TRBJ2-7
ASSLIGTSVDEQY
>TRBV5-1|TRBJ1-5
ASSPHPSGDPQH
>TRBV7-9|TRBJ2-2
ASSYQTGSGELF
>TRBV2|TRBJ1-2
ASNPRDRGGYT
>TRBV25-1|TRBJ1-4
ASSRQGRGNEKLF
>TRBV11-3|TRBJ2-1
ASSTGLAGGPEQF
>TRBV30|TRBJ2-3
AWSVLPSGGGPSSTDTQY
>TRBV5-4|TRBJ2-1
ASSLGLADNEQF
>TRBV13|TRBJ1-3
ASSIRQKLGVGNTIY
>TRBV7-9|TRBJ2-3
AGTDTQY
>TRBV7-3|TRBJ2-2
ASSLMGSGRDTGELF
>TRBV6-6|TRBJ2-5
ASTPGGRKTQY
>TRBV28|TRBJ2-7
ASSSLGSGGREQY
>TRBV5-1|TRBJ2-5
ASSPGLAGMKETQY
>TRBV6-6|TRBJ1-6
ASSSQGHQNSPLH
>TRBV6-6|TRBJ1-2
ASSRDRSNYGYT
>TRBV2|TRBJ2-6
ASSQQGGPGANVLT
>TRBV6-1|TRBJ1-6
ASSEVGLGGSDSPLH
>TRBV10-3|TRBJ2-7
AISPGWGQGLAYEQY
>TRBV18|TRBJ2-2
ASSPPNSGELF
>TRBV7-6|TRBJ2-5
ASSLLAGVETQY
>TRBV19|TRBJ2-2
ASSIRARGGELF
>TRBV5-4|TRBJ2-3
ASSLKSTDTQY
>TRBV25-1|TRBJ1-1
ASRPTPGQGNTEAF
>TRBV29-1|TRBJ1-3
SVFRGNTIY
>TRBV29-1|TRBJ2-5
SVGNGGAETQY
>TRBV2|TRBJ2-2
ASSQSAITGELF
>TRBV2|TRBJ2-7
ASNAGQGVYYEQY
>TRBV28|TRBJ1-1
ASSLHRWGRETEAF
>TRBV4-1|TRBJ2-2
ASSQATVNTGELF
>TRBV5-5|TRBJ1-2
ASSLVGPKGGHLGYT
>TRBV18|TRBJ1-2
ASSPPGGVDGYT
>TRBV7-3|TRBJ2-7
ASTVAGFPLYEQY
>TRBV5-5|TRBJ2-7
ASSLGTDSYEQY
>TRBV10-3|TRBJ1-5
AISVGTDSNQPQH
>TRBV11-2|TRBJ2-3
ASSPQRATDTQY
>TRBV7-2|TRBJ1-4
ASSLAGQHNEKLF
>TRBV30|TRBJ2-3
AWSEGGYTDTQY
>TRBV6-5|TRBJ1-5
ASRRNRQGDQPQH
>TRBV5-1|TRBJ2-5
ASSSPGLGGETQY
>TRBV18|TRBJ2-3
ASSPASGLRDTQY
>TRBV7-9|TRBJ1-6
ASSLGATGDHNSPLH
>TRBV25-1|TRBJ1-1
ATEGRVAAEAF
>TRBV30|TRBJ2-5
AWSVRRQETQY
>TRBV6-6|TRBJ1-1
ASSYSDGGGTEAF
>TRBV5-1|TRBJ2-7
ASSLVAGSYEQY
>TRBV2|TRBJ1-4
ASRGETNEKLF